This TCR beta chain was profiled in a study of T-cell memory formation after mild COVID-19. The wider study: Largely, the TCR clusters proved donor specific.

Trimming shortened V by 6 bases and J by 5 bases, and 13 bases separated the two germline ends. The CDR3 runs to 12 residues. CDR1 DFQATT and CDR2 SNEGSKA come from the germline V gene (reference sequence). General study results and limits: Clones that contracted from day 15 to 85 had balanced CD4/CD8; later expanders were CD4+ biased. Clones that contracted clustered mainly in CM and EM if CD4+ and in EMRA if CD8+. Unconfirmed was the SARS-CoV-2 specificity of second-wave clones that peaked on day 37.

This clonotype was observed many times. Antigen: not known. TCRdb reprocessed the 5' RACE reads with MiXCR, giving one entry per CDR3 protein. The sample has about 360,000 distinct CDR3 sequences; under 15% are singletons. Sequencing was performed on PBMCs or a T cell subset sorted from them (not recorded which). This receptor was obtained from a young man who had mild COVID-19 (a few samples of this study predate the infection). Cell type and time point are not known. This sequence joins TRBV20-1 and TRBJ2-5, with D perhaps matching TRBD2 (6 bases). CDR3 loop: CSAPSAGETQYF. DNA for the CDR3: TGCAGTGCCCCAAGCGCGGGGGAGACCCAGTACTTC.